The rows below give T cell receptor beta chains drawn from one sample of a study of T cells in Graves' hyperthyroidism and ophthalmopathy. TCRdb independently ran MiXCR on the multiplex PCR reads; one entry per CDR3 protein. The sample records a few hundred thousand distinct CDR3 sequences, roughly 15% being singletons. Specimen: blood. The receptors were gathered from a woman under 30 with Graves' hyperthyroidism. Both conserved end residues are part of each CDR3. The D gene is left open where the match is weak. The size of a clone is reported for some rows only, either as once, few or many, or as a class for expanded clones.

v_gene,j_gene,d_gene,abundance,CDR3aa,CDR3nt
TRBV12-5,TRBJ2-2,NA,NA,CASGSRAGELFF,TGTGCTAGTGGTTCGCGGGCGGGGGAGCTGTTTTTT
TRBV20-1,TRBJ2-1,TRBD2,many,CSARVHVGGPVNEQFF,TGCAGTGCTAGAGTGCATGTGGGAGGGCCGGTGAATGAGCAGTTCTTC
TRBV29-1,TRBJ2-3,NA,few,CSVDLGSLSTDTQYF,TGCAGCGTTGACTTGGGGAGCCTGAGCACAGATACGCAGTATTTT
TRBV7-9,TRBJ2-7,NA,many,CASSINLGQSEQYF,TGTGCCAGCAGCATAAACCTTGGACAGTCCGAGCAGTACTTC
TRBV3-1,TRBJ2-1,NA,many,CASSQQGYNEQFF,TGTGCCAGCAGCCAACAGGGGTACAATGAGCAGTTCTTC
TRBV15,TRBJ2-7,NA,many,CATSNRDGHYEQYF,TGTGCCACCAGCAACCGGGACGGCCACTACGAGCAGTACTTC
TRBV20-1,TRBJ1-1,NA,many,CSAREGYTEAFF,TGCAGTGCTAGAGAGGGGTACACTGAAGCTTTCTTT
TRBV2,TRBJ1-1,TRBD1,few,CASTMTGRTEAFF,TGTGCCAGCACTATGACAGGGCGGACTGAAGCTTTCTTT
TRBV7-9,TRBJ2-7,NA,few,CASSPTDNEQYF,TGTGCCAGCAGCCCCACCGATAACGAGCAGTACTTC
TRBV7-3,TRBJ2-5,NA,NA,CASSLVGSVQETQYF,TGTGCCAGCAGCTTAGTCGGGTCAGTCCAAGAGACCCAGTACTTC
TRBV10-3,TRBJ1-1,NA,many,CAISGARRVNTEAFF,TGTGCCATCAGTGGAGCAAGGAGGGTTAACACTGAAGCTTTCTTT
TRBV11-2,TRBJ2-2,NA,many,CASSATSHAGELFF,TGTGCCAGCAGCGCCACTAGTCACGCCGGGGAGCTGTTTTTT
TRBV18,TRBJ2-1,NA,NA,CASSLDRNHNEQFF,TGTGCCAGCTCACTCGACAGGAACCACAATGAGCAGTTCTTC
TRBV5-4,TRBJ1-6,NA,NA,CASSPPSGAGSPLHF,TGTGCCAGCAGCCCCCCTTCCGGGGCGGGTTCACCCCTCCACTTT
TRBV10-3,TRBJ1-1,NA,many,CAISDPGQGIITEAFF,TGTGCCATCAGTGACCCTGGGCAGGGAATTATCACTGAAGCTTTCTTT
TRBV10-2,TRBJ1-1,NA,many,CASSERQLNTEAFF,TGCGCCAGCAGTGAACGGCAGTTGAACACTGAAGCTTTCTTT
TRBV2,TRBJ2-7,NA,many,CASSETSAVQEQYF,TGTGCCAGCAGTGAAACCAGCGCCGTCCAGGAGCAGTACTTC
TRBV9,TRBJ1-2,TRBD1,many,CASIGQAGHGYTF,TGTGCCAGCATAGGACAGGCGGGGCATGGCTACACCTTC
TRBV5-4,TRBJ2-1,TRBD2,NA,CASSLGLAATYNEQFF,TGTGCCAGCAGCCTCGGACTAGCGGCTACCTACAATGAGCAGTTCTTC
TRBV28,TRBJ1-2,NA,many,CASRPTGISNYGYTF,TGTGCCAGCAGACCAACAGGGATATCTAACTATGGCTACACCTTC
TRBV7-8,TRBJ2-2,TRBD1,many,CASSLAWTGSNTGELFF,TGTGCCAGCAGCTTAGCCTGGACAGGGTCGAACACCGGGGAGCTGTTTTTT
TRBV11-1,TRBJ2-3,TRBD2,many,CASGPGPWTSGDTDTQYF,TGTGCCAGCGGTCCGGGACCGTGGACTAGCGGTGACACAGATACGCAGTATTTT
TRBV6-1,TRBJ2-5,TRBD1,few,CASSDAARGQETQYF,TGTGCCAGCAGTGATGCCGCCAGGGGGCAAGAGACCCAGTACTTC
TRBV12-3/TRBV12-4,TRBJ1-6,TRBD1,many,CASTSGRGPNSPLHF,TGTGCCAGCACCTCGGGGAGGGGGCCTAATTCACCCCTCCACTTT
TRBV30,TRBJ2-5,NA,few,CAWSESPRETQYF,TGTGCCTGGAGCGAATCGCCTCGGGAGACCCAGTACTTC
TRBV25-1,TRBJ1-6,NA,NA,CASSEQGPGNSPLHF,TGTGCCAGCAGTGAGCAGGGGCCGGGTAATTCACCCCTCCACTTT